A single sample is the source of the 14 T cell receptor beta chains below, sequenced in a study of blood T cell repertoires in COVID-19. Assay: immunoSEQ multiplex PCR; the TCRdb copy retains only in-frame clones and omits some. This table has 200,000 to 250,000 clones, about 83% appearing once. What was sequenced was peripheral blood. These receptors came from a woman younger than 45 with COVID-19, enrolled during active disease.

The chain combines TRBV30 with TRBJ1-5, with TRBD1 matching over 7 bases. CDR3 length: 13 residues. Germline-derived CDR1 and CDR2 are GTSNPN and SVGIG (reference sequence). V lost 1 base and J lost 5; bases outside the gene matches: 2. This CDR3 is CAWSGQGHQPQHF. The CDR3 DNA follows: TGTGCCTGGAGTGGACAGGGCCATCAGCCCCAGCATTTT.

This clone was counted a single time. The chain recombines TRBV29-1 with TRBJ2-7; D may be TRBD1 (6 bases). Trimming removed 4 bases at V and 1 base at J, with 11 bases between. Germline V CDR1 and CDR2: SQVTM, ANQGSEA. The CDR3 runs to 13 residues. CDR3 loop: CSVAPDSSYEQYF. The CDR3, as DNA: TGCAGCGTTGCTCCGGACAGTTCCTACGAGCAGTACTTC.

The chain has TRBV2 and TRBJ2-5; 8 bases fit TRBD1. With 6 bases clipped from V and 3 bases from J, the junction kept 9 bases outside the gene matches. Germline assignment: CDR1 SNHLY and CDR2 FYNNEI. There are 15 residues in the CDR3. The CDR3 coding sequence is TGTGCCAGCAGCTACACCTGGACAGGGAAAGAGACCCAGTACTTC. As protein: CASSYTWTGKETQYF. Full variable domain (rest looked up from reference TRBV2 and TRBJ2-5): EPEVTQTPSHQVTQMGQEVILRCVPISNHLYFYWYRQILGQKVEFLVSFYNNEISEKSEIFDDQFSVERPDGSNFTLKIRSTKLEDSAMYFCASSYTWTGKETQYFGPGTRLLVL.

This clone was seen a handful of times. V and J are TRBV28 and TRBJ1-5; D is perhaps TRBD1 (5 bases). Trimming removed 7 bases at V and 6 bases at J, with 16 bases between. The CDR3 runs to 14 residues. The germline CDR1 and CDR2 sequences are MDHEN and SYDVKM. CDR3 DNA sequence: TGTGCCAGCATTTCTAACGGGGGTATTCAGCCCCAGCATTTT. Residues: CASISNGGIQPQHF.

This rearrangement joins TRBV7-2 to TRBJ2-3, with 8 bases lining up with TRBD2. Germline values: CDR1 SGHTA, CDR2 FQGNSA. V lost 3 bases to trimming and J lost 2 bases; unmatched junction nucleotides: 4. The CDR3 totals 15 residues. The CDR3 region has the DNA TGTGCCAGCAGCTTGACGGGAGGGACCACAGATACGCAGTATTTT. This encodes CASSLTGGTTDTQYF.

The rearrangement links TRBV18 to TRBJ2-7; D unclear. This CDR3 spans 13 amino acids. Deletions cut 3 bases from V and 0 bases from J, with 6 bases between. CDR1 is KGHSH, CDR2 LQKENI, per germline. As DNA, the CDR3 is TGTGCCAGCTCACCGGCGGTCTCCTACGAGCAGTACTTC. Translating it yields CASSPAVSYEQYF.

V and J are TRBV7-2 and TRBJ2-2; tentatively, D is TRBD1 (5 bases). CDR1 is SGHTA and CDR2 is FQGNSA in the germline V gene. The CDR3 consists of 14 residues. Between the trimmed V and J ends, which lost 6 bases and 4 bases, there was a span of 12 bases. The CDR3, as DNA: TGTGCCAGCAGGGCTAGACAGAGCACCGGGGAGCTGTTTTTT. Amino acid sequence: CASRARQSTGELFF.

This chain uses TRBV30 with TRBJ2-1; maybe TRBD1 (7 bases). This CDR3 has 14 amino acids. Trimming shortened V by 4 bases and J by 6 bases, and 16 bases separated the two germline ends. The germline V gene encodes CDR1 GTSNPN and CDR2 SVGIG (reference sequence). DNA for the CDR3: TGTGCCTGGACCTTTTCAGGGGGGATCAATGAGCAGTTCTTC. Translation: CAWTFSGGINEQFF.

This clone occurred a few times. The genes are TRBV28 and TRBJ1-5; the D gene is possibly TRBD1 (6 bases). Trimming took 3 bases from V and 6 from J, leaving 12 bases between them. The CDR3 extends over 14 amino acids. Per the germline V gene, CDR1 is MDHEN and CDR2 is SYDVKM. The CDR3 DNA reads TGTGCCAGCAGTTTGCGGGGGGCGACTCAGCCCCAGCATTTT. Its translation: CASSLRGATQPQHF. The full variable domain, with the rest looked up from reference TRBV28 and TRBJ1-5, is DVKVTQSSRYLVKRTGEKVFLECVQDMDHENMFWYRQDPGLGLRLIYFSYDVKMKEKGDIPEGYSVSREKKERFSLILESASTNQTSMYLCASSLRGATQPQHFGDGTRLSIL.

The chain has TRBV6-1 and TRBJ1-2; D might be TRBD1 (6 bases). This CDR3 spans 16 amino acids. CDR1 is MNHNS, CDR2 SASEGT, per germline. Trimming took 2 bases from V and 5 from J, leaving 18 bases between them. The CDR3 nucleotides are TGTGCCAGCAGTGAAATTTATAACAGGGATGCGTATGGCTACACCTTC. Amino acids: CASSEIYNRDAYGYTF.

The chain links TRBV12-5 to TRBJ1-6; D perhaps matches TRBD1 (5 bases). V was shortened by 6 bases and J by 3 bases, with 15 bases between the two germline ends. The germline CDR1 and CDR2 sequences are LGHNT and FRNRAP. This CDR3 comprises 16 residues. CDR3 nucleotides: TGTGCTAGTGGACCAGGCGGTAGGGGCTATAATTCACCCCTCCACTTT. This encodes CASGPGGRGYNSPLHF.

This chain uses TRBV29-1 with TRBJ1-1; D not resolved. The CDR3 extends over 12 amino acids. CDR1 and CDR2 (germline): SQVTM, ANQGSEA. V lost 3 bases and J lost 5, with 10 bases in between. Here the CDR3 DNA reads TGCAGCGTTGAGGGTGGGAGGACTGAAGCTTTCTTT. Its translation is CSVEGGRTEAFF.

The chain recombines TRBV12-5 with TRBJ2-6; 10 bases map to TRBD1. Germline CDR1 LGHNT, CDR2 FRNRAP. CDR3 length equals 17 residues. Unmatched junction bases numbered 0, after V lost 1 base and J lost 0 bases. CDR3 bases: TGTGCTAGTGGTTTGGGGACAGGGGGCTCTGGGGCCAACGTCCTGACTTTC. Protein sequence: CASGLGTGGSGANVLTF.

This chain uses TRBV24-1 with TRBJ2-3, with D maybe TRBD2 (5 bases). Germline V gives CDR1 KGHDR, CDR2 SFDVKD. Trimming cost V 1 base and J 2 bases, with 9 bases left between them. This CDR3 is 15 amino acids long. The CDR3 loop reads CATSDLGLPTDTQYF. CDR3 DNA sequence: TGTGCCACCAGTGATTTAGGACTTCCCACAGATACGCAGTATTTT.